This T cell receptor beta chain was sequenced for a study of tumor-infiltrating lymphocytes in primary liver carcinoma. Across the whole study: Samples gave roughly 3.65 to 7.13 million productive TCRbeta reads, similar across tissue types. General study findings and limits: Compared with tumor region pairs, tumor-adjacent and tumor-blood pairs overlapped less.

TCR beta cDNA was reverse-transcribed from 450 to 500 ng of total RNA. The reaction used a constant-region primer and ProtoScript II reverse transcriptase. Libraries covering TCR beta were generated through three nested multiplex PCR rounds (using a slightly modified ARM-PCR). For around 10 cycles apiece, the opening two PCR rounds ran with TRBV1-TRBV30 forward primers and a C-beta reverse primer. MiXCR was run by TCRdb on the multiplex PCR reads, yielding one entry per CDR3 protein. Counted here are 95,000 to 100,000 distinct CDR3 sequences, around 73% occurring once; the ten biggest clones make up around 10%. Germline V CDR1 and CDR2: GTSNPN, SVGIG (reference sequence). The CDR3 has 14 amino acids. As to this clonotype: The antigen is unknown. At one boundary the junction diverges from the germline segment, which might be a read error.

Unsorted bulk tissue (roughly 18-32 mg) underwent RNA and DNA co-extraction. Samples were taken from five separate regions of every tumor. The V and J genes are TRBV30 and TRBJ2-1; TRBD2 matches 9 bases. The specimen was liver tumor tissue from sampling region 2. Sample subset: tumor region T2, inferior pole. This TCR came from a woman aged 55-69 years with primary liver carcinoma and hepatitis B virus infection. The CDR3, as DNA: TGTGTCTGGGGCTCCGGGACTAGCATAAATGAGCAGTTCTTC. It yields the protein CVWGSGTSINEQFF.